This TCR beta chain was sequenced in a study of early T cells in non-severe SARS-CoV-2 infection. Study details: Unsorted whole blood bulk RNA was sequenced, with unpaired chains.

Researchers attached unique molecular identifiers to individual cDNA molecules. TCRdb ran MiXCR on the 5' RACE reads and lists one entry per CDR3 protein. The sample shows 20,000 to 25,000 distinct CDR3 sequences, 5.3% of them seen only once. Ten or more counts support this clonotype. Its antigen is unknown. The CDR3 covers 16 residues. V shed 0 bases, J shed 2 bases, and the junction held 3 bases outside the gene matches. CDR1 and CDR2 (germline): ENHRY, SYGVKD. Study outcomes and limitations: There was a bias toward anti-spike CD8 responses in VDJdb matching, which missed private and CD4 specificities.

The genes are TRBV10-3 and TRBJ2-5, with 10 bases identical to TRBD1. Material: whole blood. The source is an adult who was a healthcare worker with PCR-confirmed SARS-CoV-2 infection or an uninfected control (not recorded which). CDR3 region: CAISESGQGVQETQYF. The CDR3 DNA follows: TGTGCCATCAGTGAGTCAGGACAGGGGGTACAAGAGACCCAGTACTTC.